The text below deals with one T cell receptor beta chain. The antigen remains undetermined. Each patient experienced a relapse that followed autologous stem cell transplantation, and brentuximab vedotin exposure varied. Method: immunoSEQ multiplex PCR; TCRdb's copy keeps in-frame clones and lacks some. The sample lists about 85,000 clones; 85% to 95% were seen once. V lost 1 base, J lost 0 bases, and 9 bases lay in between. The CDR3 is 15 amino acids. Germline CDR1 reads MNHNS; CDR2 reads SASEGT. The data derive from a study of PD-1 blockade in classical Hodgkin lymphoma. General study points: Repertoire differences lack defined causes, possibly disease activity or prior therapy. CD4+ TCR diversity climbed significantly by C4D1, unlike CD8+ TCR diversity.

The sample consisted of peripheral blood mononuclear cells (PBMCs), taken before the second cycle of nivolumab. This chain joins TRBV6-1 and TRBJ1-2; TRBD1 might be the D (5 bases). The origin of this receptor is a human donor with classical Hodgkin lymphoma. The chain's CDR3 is CASSEVTDSNYGYTF. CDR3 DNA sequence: TGTGCCAGCAGTGAAGTGACAGATTCTAACTATGGCTACACCTTC.